The clone carrying this TCR beta chain was seen a handful of times. Antigen unknown. This CDR3 has 14 residues. Germline V gene lookup returns CDR1 GTSNPN and CDR2 SVGIG (reference sequence). Trimming shortened V by 4 bases and J by 3 bases, and 14 bases separated the two germline ends. These data are taken from a study of cytomegalovirus exposure and HLA in healthy donors. Broader study findings: An analysis that came later showed most CMV-associated TCR beta chains appearing HLA-restricted. A further, later analysis showed that HLA-associated TCR beta chains (compared with equally common others) were more clonally expanded.

PCR used 60 Vbeta primers and 13 Jbeta primers. TCRdb keeps only in-frame clones here, not all; method: immunoSEQ multiplex PCR. The sample includes under 200,000 clones, over 70% seen only once; the top ten take around 3.1%. The material sequenced was PBMCs. V and J are TRBV30 and TRBJ2-3, with D perhaps TRBD1 (5 bases). This receptor was taken from a female donor in good health and CMV-seronegative. The CDR3: CAWKKAGYTDTQYF. CDR3 coding DNA: TGTGCCTGGAAGAAGGCAGGGTATACAGATACGCAGTATTTT.